The clone carrying this T cell receptor (beta chain) was counted many times. Its antigen is undetermined. These data belong to a study of shared clonotypes between healthy human individuals. Findings and limits, study-wide: Clonotypes which were not shared had lower generation probabilities than clonotypes that all four donors shared. Rarefaction showed that sequencing of sorted subsets was incomplete (despite large depth).

CDR1 is LNHDA, CDR2 SQIVND, per germline (reference sequence). Trimming took off 4 bases at V and 2 bases at J, with 6 bases between the two ends. This CDR3 has 14 residues. Assay used: immunoSEQ multiplex PCR; TCRdb lists only in-frame clones, some missing. This sample has approximately 980,000 clones, with 70% to 85% found just once. This TCR came from a man in his late teens or twenties in good health. The specimen sequenced was memory CD4+ T cells sorted from blood. The subset is: CD45RA-negative fraction. The chain joins TRBV19 to TRBJ2-6; D uncertain. This chain's CDR3 is CASSRDTGANVLTF. CDR3 sequence (DNA): TGTGCCAGTAGTAGGGATACTGGGGCCAACGTCCTGACTTTC.